This paragraph reports one T cell receptor beta chain. Antigen unknown. The sample belongs to a study of T cell responses to AZD1222 COVID-19 vaccine. Regarding the study as a whole: The reported proportion of spike-specific TCRs targeting unmutated variant regions was nearly half.

TCRdb's table, derived via immunoSEQ multiplex PCR, lists solely in-frame clones and lacks some. The repertoire holds about 130,000 clones, with 80% to 95% as singletons. V lost 1 base and J lost 10, with 5 bases in between. The CDR3 has 12 amino acids. From germline, CDR1 is MNHEY and CDR2 SMNVEV (reference sequence). The TCR was taken from an adult in good health. Sequencing used peripheral blood, obtained on day 0 of AZD1222 vaccination. The rearrangement uses TRBV27 and TRBJ1-6; D uncertain. The CDR3 DNA reads TGTGCCAGCAGTTTATTCGGGTCACCCCTCCACTTT. Its protein product is CASSLFGSPLHF.